Following are 22 T cell receptor beta chains from one sample sequenced in a study of cytomegalovirus exposure and HLA in healthy donors. Researchers ran the PCR with 60 Vbeta and 13 Jbeta primers. This table comes from immunoSEQ multiplex PCR, and its TCRdb copy is limited to in-frame clones, with some not included. The sample has 170,000 or so clones, approximately 86% seen once. The specimen sequenced was PBMCs. Every receptor here comes from a woman aged 18-35 years in good health and CMV-seronegative.

This chain joins TRBV10-1 and TRBJ2-1; TRBD2 agrees at 13 bases. The length of the CDR3 is 15 residues. Trimming took 5 bases from V and 9 from J; bases not matched to a gene: 7. Germline CDR1 and CDR2: WNHNN and SYGVQD (reference sequence). The CDR3 coding sequence is TGCGCCAGCAGTCGGACTAGCGGGAGCAGGAGTGAGCAGTTCTTC. It is translated as CASSRTSGSRSEQFF.

V is TRBV28 and J is TRBJ2-1; D perhaps matches TRBD1 (6 bases). Trimming removed 6 bases at V and 2 bases at J, with 8 bases between. The V gene's germline CDR1 is MDHEN and CDR2 SYDVKM. The CDR3 runs 13 residues. The CDR3 reads CASRRQAYNEQFF. In DNA, the CDR3 is TGTGCCAGCAGACGACAGGCCTACAATGAGCAGTTCTTC.

This clone was detected once. V gene TRBV6-5 combines with J gene TRBJ2-7, with a weak D call TRBD2 (5 bases). V was trimmed by 4 bases and J by 5 bases, leaving 18 bases between them. The CDR3 is 15 amino acids. Germline V gene sequence: CDR1 MNHEY, CDR2 SVGAGI. The CDR3 loop reads CASSFNRDHDHEQYF. CDR3 DNA sequence: TGTGCCAGCAGTTTTAACCGGGATCACGACCACGAGCAGTACTTC.

This chain connects TRBV9 to TRBJ2-7; 7 nucleotides align to TRBD1. CDR1 is SGDLS, CDR2 YYNGEE, per germline. This CDR3 has 15 residues. J gave up 6 bases and V 0 bases, and 9 bases lay outside the gene matches. CDR3 amino acids: CASSVAGTVMTEQYF. The CDR3 DNA sequence: TGTGCCAGCAGCGTAGCAGGGACAGTCATGACCGAGCAGTACTTC. The full variable domain, with the rest looked up from reference TRBV9 and TRBJ2-7, is DSGVTQTPKHLITATGQRVTLRCSPRSGDLSVYWYQQSLDQGLQFLIQYYNGEERAKGNILERFSAQQFPDLHSELNLSSLELGDSALYFCASSVAGTVMTEQYFGPGTRLTVT.

This clone was seen a handful of times. The chain links TRBV10-3 to TRBJ2-7, with unresolved D. The CDR3 consists of 11 residues. The V end lost 2 bases, the J end lost 3 bases, and 2 bases lay between the germline ends. Germline V gene data show CDR1 as ENHRY and CDR2 as SYGVKD. For the CDR3, the DNA is TGTGCCATCAGTGAGCTCTACGAGCAGTACTTC. It encodes CAISELYEQYF.

This chain uses TRBV30 with TRBJ2-1, with TRBD2 matching over 12 bases. J lost 0 bases, V lost 4 bases, and 7 bases had no gene match. Germline lookup yields CDR1 GTSNPN and CDR2 SVGIG (reference sequence). CDR3 length: 17 amino acids. DNA for the CDR3: TGTGCCTGGACGACTAGCGGGAGCGAAACCTCCTACAATGAGCAGTTCTTC. As protein: CAWTTSGSETSYNEQFF.

The chain has TRBV5-1 and TRBJ2-7; 8 bases are a match to TRBD1. The CDR3 sequence is 14 residues long. V lost 4 bases, J lost 4 bases, and 7 bases stayed unmatched. Looked up from germline, CDR1 is SGHRS and CDR2 is YFSETQ. The CDR3 DNA reads TGCGCCAGCAGCCCGGGACAGGACCAATACGAGCAGTACTTC. Its translation is CASSPGQDQYEQYF.

The CDR3 here is CASSLIAGGPVRETQYF. The CDR3 region has the DNA TGTGCCAGCAGCTTGATAGCGGGGGGCCCAGTGAGGGAGACCCAGTACTTC. V usage is TRBV7-2 and J usage is TRBJ2-5; 10 nucleotides line up with TRBD2. The germline CDR1 and CDR2 sequences are SGHTA and FQGNSA. V lost 3 bases and J lost 5; bases outside the gene matches: 12. This CDR3 region has 17 residues. Full variable domain (remainder filled in from reference TRBV7-2 and TRBJ2-5): GAGVSQSPSNKVTEKGKDVELRCDPISGHTALYWYRQSLGQGLEFLIYFQGNSAPDKSGLPSDRFSAERTGGSVSTLTIQRTQQEDSAVYLCASSLIAGGPVRETQYFGPGTRLLVL.

This rearrangement joins TRBV2 to TRBJ1-6; possible D gene TRBD1, 5 bases. The V and J ends lost 6 bases and 11 bases respectively, with 8 bases between them. Germline loops: CDR1 SNHLY, CDR2 FYNNEI. The CDR3 loop spans 11 amino acids. The CDR3 is CASRIQAPLHF. Written as DNA, the CDR3 is TGTGCCAGCAGAATACAGGCACCCCTCCACTTT.

V and J are TRBV7-8 and TRBJ2-7; D perhaps matches TRBD1 (5 bases). V gave up 1 base and J gave up 3 bases, with 10 bases separating them. Germline lookup yields CDR1 SGHVS and CDR2 FQNEAQ. The CDR3 extends over 14 amino acids. CDR3 sequence (DNA): TGTGCCAGCAGCTTAGAGGCAGGGCTCTACGAGCAGTACTTC. Amino acid sequence: CASSLEAGLYEQYF.

As for this clone: The same CDR3 also results from other DNA sequences found in this sample. This chain links TRBV5-1 with TRBJ1-1, with TRBD1 matching over 7 bases. Per the germline V gene, CDR1 is SGHRS and CDR2 is YFSETQ. This CDR3 is 14 amino acids long. Trimming at V came to 4 bases and at J to 2 bases, leaving 5 bases not matched to a gene. CDR3 region: CASSLGTANTEAFF. The CDR3 DNA is TGCGCCAGCAGCCTCGGGACAGCTAACACTGAAGCTTTCTTT.

The genes are TRBV28 and TRBJ2-7; 7 nucleotides agree with TRBD1. V shed 4 bases and J 6 bases; nucleotides not matched to a gene: 12. The CDR3 extends over 15 amino acids. Germline V CDR1 and CDR2: MDHEN, SYDVKM. The CDR3 sequence: CASSSIRQGQSEQYF. CDR3 DNA sequence: TGTGCCAGCAGTTCCATACGACAGGGTCAGAGCGAGCAGTACTTC.

This clone was detected once. The chain links TRBV28 to TRBJ1-4; perhaps TRBD1 as D (6 bases). CDR1 is MDHEN, CDR2 SYDVKM, per germline. V was clipped by 3 bases and J by 6 bases, with 11 bases between them. The CDR3 sequence is 14 residues long. CDR3 residues: CASSFRGRDEKLFF. The CDR3 DNA reads as TGTGCCAGCAGTTTTAGGGGGAGGGATGAAAAACTGTTTTTT.

The rearrangement joins TRBV7-9 to TRBJ2-7; the D gene is possibly TRBD2 (5 bases). V was pared by 5 bases and J by 0 bases, with 14 bases between. The CDR3 loop spans 15 amino acids. Germline V lookup: CDR1 SEHNR, CDR2 FQNEAQ (reference sequence). Written as DNA, the CDR3 is TGTGCCAGCAGCCCTCAGGACTCCAACTCCTACGAGCAGTACTTC. This translates into CASSPQDSNSYEQYF.

This chain uses TRBV27 with TRBJ1-2; possible D gene TRBD1, 6 bases. Germline loops: CDR1 MNHEY, CDR2 SMNVEV (reference sequence). This CDR3 is built from 14 residues. V was pared by 2 bases and J by 8 bases, with 15 bases between. The chain's CDR3 is CASSLHRGGLGYTF. The CDR3 nucleotides are TGTGCCAGCAGTTTACATCGGGGGGGGCTGGGCTACACCTTC.

The gene calls are TRBV19 and TRBJ1-1; 7 nucleotides line up with TRBD1. The length of the CDR3 is 16 residues. Germline V gives CDR1 LNHDA, CDR2 SQIVND (reference sequence). J lost 1 base, V lost 4 bases, and 9 bases had no gene match. The CDR3, as DNA: TGTGCCAGTAGTAGGGAGGCGGGGACAGAGAACACTGAAGCTTTCTTT. Protein: CASSREAGTENTEAFF.

The genes are TRBV7-2 and TRBJ2-1; 10 bases line up with TRBD2. The trim removed 4 bases at V and 3 bases at J, leaving 9 bases unmatched. Germline V CDR1 and CDR2: SGHTA, FQGNSA. The CDR3 is 17 amino acids. CDR3 loop: CASSSQPSGSFYNEQFF. The CDR3 DNA reads as TGTGCCAGCAGCTCCCAACCTAGCGGGAGTTTCTACAATGAGCAGTTCTTC.

The table lists this clone with a count of one. The rearrangement uses TRBV28 and TRBJ1-4, with 7 bases aligning to TRBD1. In germline, CDR1 is MDHEN, CDR2 SYDVKM. This CDR3 comprises 15 residues. Trimming took 6 bases from V and 6 from J; bases not matched to a gene: 10. The CDR3 loop is CASRALGTDHEKLFF. CDR3 coding DNA: TGTGCCAGCAGAGCGTTGGGGACAGATCATGAAAAACTGTTTTTT.

The chain couples TRBV11-1 to TRBJ2-3, with 13 bases identical to TRBD2. Unmatched junction bases numbered 7, after V lost 5 bases and J lost 2 bases. This CDR3 is built from 17 residues. Germline V gene sequence: CDR1 SGHAT, CDR2 FQDESV (reference sequence). CDR3 region: CASSKVGLAGPTDTQYF. The DNA for the CDR3 is TGTGCCAGCAGCAAGGTGGGACTAGCGGGACCCACAGATACGCAGTATTTT.

The chain carries TRBV2 and TRBJ1-2; TRBD1 aligns across 7 bases. The CDR3 consists of 13 residues. V shed 10 bases, J shed 2 bases, and the junction held 7 bases outside the gene matches. Germline CDR1 is SNHLY and CDR2 is FYNNEI. The DNA of the CDR3 is TGTGCCATCCAGACAGGGAACAACTATGGCTACACCTTC. Protein sequence: CAIQTGNNYGYTF.

This clone was counted a single time. The gene calls are TRBV30 and TRBJ2-3, with 12 nucleotides matching TRBD2. This CDR3 has 20 amino acids. Germline values: CDR1 GTSNPN, CDR2 SVGIG (reference sequence). The V gene end was trimmed by 5 bases and the J gene end by 4 bases; junction bases not matched to a gene: 22. DNA of the CDR3: TGTGCCTGGGGCCTCCCTAGCGGGGGGGCCTTTTTGGGGCGCGCAGATACGCAGTATTTT. Its protein is CAWGLPSGGAFLGRADTQYF.

Only a few counts were recorded for this clone. The CDR3: CASSESPWPGIWSNYGYTF. In DNA, the CDR3 is TGCGCCAGCAGTGAGTCGCCCTGGCCGGGGATATGGTCTAACTATGGCTACACCTTC. The chain couples TRBV10-1 to TRBJ1-2; D unclear. Germline loops: CDR1 WNHNN, CDR2 SYGVQD (reference sequence). V was trimmed by 0 bases and J by 0 bases, leaving 20 bases between them. The CDR3 is 19 amino acids.